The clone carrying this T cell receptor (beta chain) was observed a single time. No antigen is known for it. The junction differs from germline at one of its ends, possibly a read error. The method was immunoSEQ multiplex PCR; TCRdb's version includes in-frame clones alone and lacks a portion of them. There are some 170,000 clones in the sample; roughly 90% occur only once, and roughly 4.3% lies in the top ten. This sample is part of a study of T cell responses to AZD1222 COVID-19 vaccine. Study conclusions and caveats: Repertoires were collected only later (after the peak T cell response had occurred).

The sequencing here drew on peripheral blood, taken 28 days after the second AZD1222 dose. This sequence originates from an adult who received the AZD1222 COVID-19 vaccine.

DNA of the CDR3: TGCAGTGCTACAGGGGTCACTTTC. As protein: CSATGVTF. V usage is TRBV20-1 and J usage is TRBJ1-2; TRBD1 is a possible D gene (6 bases). Germline V gives CDR1 DFQATT, CDR2 SNEGSKA (reference sequence). This CDR3 is built from 8 residues.